This T cell receptor (beta chain) was sequenced in a study of cytomegalovirus exposure and HLA in healthy donors. The J segment lost 7 bases and the V segment lost 2 bases, leaving 9 bases of the junction unmatched. This CDR3 is built from 16 residues. From germline, CDR1 is LNHDA and CDR2 SQIVND (reference sequence). 60 Vbeta and 13 Jbeta primers were used in PCR. Using immunoSEQ multiplex PCR, the repertoire was profiled, and TCRdb retains in-frame clones only, with some absent. Here the sample spans around 150,000 clones, under 75% being singletons. The specimen was PBMCs. This sequence originates from a man aged 40-50 years in good health and CMV-seropositive. This chain connects TRBV19 to TRBJ2-1; 9 nucleotides match TRBD2. The CDR3 sequence is CASSIRWRGGINEQFF. In DNA form, the CDR3 reads TGTGCCAGTAGTATAAGGTGGCGGGGGGGCATAAATGAGCAGTTCTTC.